A single sample is the source of the 27 T cell receptor beta chains below, sequenced in a study of T cell responses to AZD1222 COVID-19 vaccine. Assay used: immunoSEQ multiplex PCR; TCRdb lists only in-frame clones, some missing. The sample has 77,000 or so clones, 75% to 90% seen once; the top ten hold approximately 31%. The sample was peripheral blood, taken on day 0 of AZD1222 vaccination. Receptor source: an adult in good health.

This clone has more than one count but fewer than ten. The chain combines TRBV10-3 with TRBJ1-2; a weak D match, TRBD1 (5 bases). V was shortened by 7 bases and J by 4 bases, with 13 bases between the two germline ends. The CDR3 is 13 residues long. In germline, CDR1 is ENHRY, CDR2 SYGVKD. CDR3 loop: CAIMEQGTYGYTF. The CDR3 DNA is TGTGCCATCATGGAGCAGGGCACCTATGGCTACACCTTC.

CDR3 loop: CAWKPDRGFGGYTF. For the CDR3, the DNA is TGTGCCTGGAAGCCGGACAGGGGCTTCGGGGGCTACACCTTC. The genes are TRBV30 and TRBJ1-2; 9 bases are shared with TRBD1. After removal of 4 bases from V and 8 bases from J, the junction contained 11 bases not matched to a gene. The CDR3 sequence is 14 residues long. Germline V gene data show CDR1 as GTSNPN and CDR2 as SVGIG (reference sequence).

The rearrangement uses TRBV30 and TRBJ2-1; TRBD1 agrees at 11 bases. The CDR3 sequence is 14 residues long. The junction had 6 bases not matched to a gene; V was cut back by 8 bases and J by 3 bases. The germline CDR1 and CDR2 sequences are GTSNPN and SVGIG (reference sequence). The CDR3 DNA reads as TGTGCCCGGTCCGGGACAGGGGGCTACAATGAGCAGTTCTTC. It translates to CARSGTGGYNEQFF.

This clone was seen a handful of times. The chain links TRBV4-2 to TRBJ2-7, with 12 bases fitting TRBD2. This CDR3 region has 14 residues. The germline V gene has CDR1 LGHNA and CDR2 YNFKEQ. Trimming removed 4 bases from V and 3 bases from J; junction bases left unmatched: 1. CDR3 region: CASSPSGRDYEQYF. CDR3 in DNA: TGTGCCAGCAGCCCTAGCGGGAGGGACTACGAGCAGTACTTC.

The rearrangement uses TRBV7-2 and TRBJ2-5; the D is unclear. CDR3 length: 11 amino acids. Germline CDR1 reads SGHTA; CDR2 reads FQGNSA. Between the trimmed V and J ends, which lost 4 bases and 5 bases, there was a span of 5 bases. CDR3 sequence: CASSSLETQYF. For the CDR3, the DNA is TGTGCCAGCAGCTCTCTGGAGACCCAGTACTTC.

This chain joins TRBV18 and TRBJ2-5; D is unclear. CDR1 and CDR2 (germline): KGHSH, LQKENI. V was trimmed by 3 bases and J by 3 bases, leaving 17 bases between them. The CDR3 runs 16 residues. The CDR3 loop reads CASSPRGTTLKETQYF. In nucleotides, the CDR3 is TGTGCCAGCTCACCTCGAGGCACTACCCTCAAAGAGACCCAGTACTTC. The full variable domain, completed using reference TRBV18 and TRBJ2-5, is NAGVMQNPRHLVRRRGQEARLRCSPMKGHSHVYWYRQLPEEGLKFMVYLQKENIIDESGMPKERFSAEFPKEGPSILRIQQVVRGDSAAYFCASSPRGTTLKETQYFGPGTRLLVL.

The chain has TRBV28 and TRBJ2-7, with 10 bases lining up with TRBD2. The CDR3 contains 14 residues. Germline trimming cut 5 bases from V and 5 bases from J; bases unmatched to any gene: 6. Germline V gives CDR1 MDHEN, CDR2 SYDVKM. The CDR3 protein is CASSPLAGAHEQYF. The CDR3 DNA reads as TGTGCCAGCAGTCCTCTAGCGGGAGCCCACGAGCAGTACTTC.

This chain connects TRBV11-2 to TRBJ1-1; D possibly corresponds to TRBD1 (6 bases). V lost 6 bases and J lost 5, with 16 bases in between. This CDR3 spans 14 amino acids. CDR1 SGHAT and CDR2 FQNNGV come from the germline V gene. The CDR3 bases are TGTGCCAGCAGGACTCCGTTCAGGGGTACTGAAGCTTTCTTT. Translated, it gives CASRTPFRGTEAFF.

This chain links TRBV4-1 with TRBJ1-3; D not certain. CDR3 length: 19 residues. The germline V and J ends were trimmed by 3 bases and 0 bases, with 21 bases remaining between them. Germline V gene lookup returns CDR1 MGHRA and CDR2 YSYEKL. The CDR3 here is CASSHATRPGGLSGNTIYF. CDR3 bases: TGCGCCAGCAGCCATGCCACCCGGCCCGGCGGGCTCTCTGGAAACACCATATATTTT.

The chain recombines TRBV6-5 with TRBJ1-2; D is uncertain. The CDR3 is 15 residues long. Trimming cost V 6 bases and J 2 bases, with 16 bases left between them. CDR1 MNHEY and CDR2 SVGAGI come from the germline V gene. CDR3 sequence reads: CASSYEGSLNYGYTF. The CDR3 nucleotides are TGTGCCAGCAGCTACGAAGGAAGCCTCAACTATGGCTACACCTTC.

The rearrangement links TRBV28 to TRBJ2-7; no definite D call. The CDR3 length is 15 residues. Germline-derived CDR1 and CDR2 are MDHEN and SYDVKM. Trimming took off 3 bases at V and 1 base at J, with 13 bases between the two ends. CDR3 sequence: CASSFPGLGSYEQYF. The CDR3 DNA sequence: TGTGCCAGCAGTTTTCCCGGTTTGGGGTCCTACGAGCAGTACTTC.

The chain carries TRBV6-2 or TRBV6-3 and TRBJ1-4; D may be TRBD1 (5 bases). Trimming cost V 0 bases and J 0 bases, with 17 bases left between them. Germline V gene data show CDR1 as MNHEY and CDR2 as SVGEGT. The CDR3 is 19 residues long. Here the CDR3 reads CASSYSSFQGFTTNEKLFF. In DNA form, the CDR3 reads TGTGCCAGCAGTTACTCGAGTTTTCAGGGTTTTACAACTAATGAAAAACTGTTTTTT.

The chain has TRBV6-5 and TRBJ2-2; no definite D call. Trimming took 7 bases from V and 2 from J, leaving 8 bases between them. CDR1 is MNHEY and CDR2 is SVGAGI in the germline V gene. The CDR3 extends over 13 amino acids. The CDR3 bases are TGTGCCAGCACTCGGATTAACACCGGGGAGCTGTTTTTT. It specifies CASTRINTGELFF.

The rearrangement links TRBV19 to TRBJ1-2, with 8 bases that match TRBD1. The germline CDR1 and CDR2 sequences are LNHDA and SQIVND (reference sequence). The CDR3 is made up of 14 amino acids. J lost 4 bases, V lost 5 bases, and 6 bases had no gene match. The CDR3 protein is CASSPRGRIYGYTF. CDR3 DNA sequence: TGTGCCAGTAGTCCCAGGGGGCGCATCTATGGCTACACCTTC. Looking up the rest from reference TRBV19 and TRBJ1-2 gives the full variable domain: DGGITQSPKYLFRKEGQNVTLSCEQNLNHDAMYWYRQDPGQGLRLIYYSQIVNDFQKGDIAEGYSVSREKKESFPLTVTSAQKNPTAFYLCASSPRGRIYGYTFGSGTRLTVV.

This clone was seen only once. This chain links TRBV19 with TRBJ1-4; a weak D match, TRBD1 (5 bases). Germline values: CDR1 LNHDA, CDR2 SQIVND (reference sequence). Between the trimmed V and J ends, which lost 7 bases and 5 bases, there was a span of 20 bases. The CDR3 covers 16 residues. CDR3 region: CASKAGSSLWNEKLFF. CDR3 sequence (DNA): TGTGCCAGTAAGGCAGGGAGCTCTCTATGGAATGAAAAACTGTTTTTT.

This chain connects TRBV27 to TRBJ2-1; 7 nucleotides agree with TRBD2. The CDR3 length is 16 residues. Trimming took 5 bases from V and 0 from J; bases not matched to a gene: 7. The germline V gene encodes CDR1 MNHEY and CDR2 SMNVEV (reference sequence). The CDR3 DNA reads as TGTGCCAGCAGTCTCTTAGCGGGCAGCTCCTACAATGAGCAGTTCTTC. This codes for CASSLLAGSSYNEQFF.

The CDR3 protein is CASRTGFSGNTIYF. The DNA for the CDR3 is TGTGCCAGCAGGACGGGGTTCTCTGGAAACACCATATATTTT. V gene TRBV2 combines with J gene TRBJ1-3; the D is unclear. The length of the CDR3 is 14 residues. Trimming removed 6 bases at V and 0 bases at J, with 9 bases between. From germline, CDR1 is SNHLY and CDR2 FYNNEI.

CDR3 sequence reads: CASSKQGAYNEQFF. For the CDR3, the DNA is TGTGCCAGCAGTAAACAGGGTGCCTACAATGAGCAGTTCTTC. This sequence joins TRBV6-2 or TRBV6-3 and TRBJ2-1; tentatively, D is TRBD1 (6 bases). This CDR3 has 14 amino acids. Germline CDR1 MNHEY, CDR2 SVGEGT. V dropped 5 bases and J dropped 2 bases, with 10 bases sitting between them.

J is TRBJ2-1 and V is TRBV4-3; TRBD2 agrees at 11 bases. The junction had 12 bases not matched to a gene; V was cut back by 1 base and J by 4 bases. This CDR3 is built from 19 residues. CDR1 LGHNA and CDR2 YSLEER come from the germline V gene. CDR3 nucleotides: TGCGCCAGCAGCCAAGGCGGATTAGCGGGAGGGCCGCAGTACAATGAGCAGTTCTTC. Protein sequence: CASSQGGLAGGPQYNEQFF.

V gene TRBV5-1 combines with J gene TRBJ1-4; D is ambiguous. The CDR3 is 15 residues long. Trimming removed 0 bases at V and 3 bases at J, with 9 bases between. The germline gives CDR1 SGHRS, CDR2 YFSETQ. In nucleotides, the CDR3 is TGCGCCAGCAGCTTGGGATCAGAGCCTAATGAAAAACTGTTTTTT. Protein: CASSLGSEPNEKLFF.

V gene TRBV2 combines with J gene TRBJ2-7, with D unresolved. There are 13 residues in the CDR3. Germline V CDR1 and CDR2: SNHLY, FYNNEI. Trimming pared 6 bases from V and 3 bases from J, leaving 12 bases between. The CDR3 nucleotides are TGTGCCAGCAGGGATATTACCCACTACGAGCAGTACTTC. It encodes CASRDITHYEQYF.

The chain carries TRBV7-2 and TRBJ2-7, with 7 bases identical to TRBD1. The germline gives CDR1 SGHTA, CDR2 FQGNSA. The CDR3 length is 14 residues. J lost 0 bases, V lost 5 bases, and 4 bases had no gene match. CDR3 in amino acids: CASSHGTASYEQYF. For the CDR3, the DNA is TGTGCCAGCAGCCACGGGACAGCCTCCTACGAGCAGTACTTC.

This clone was seen a handful of times. This rearrangement joins TRBV6-2 or TRBV6-3 to TRBJ2-5; D is possibly TRBD2 (6 bases). The germline V gene has CDR1 MNHEY and CDR2 SVGEGT. The length of the CDR3 is 13 residues. V gave up 5 bases and J gave up 5 bases, with 12 bases separating them. The CDR3: CASSQTRSETQYF. DNA of the CDR3: TGTGCCAGCAGTCAGACTAGATCCGAGACCCAGTACTTC.

This chain joins TRBV28 and TRBJ2-7, with no clear D. CDR1 and CDR2 from the germline V gene are MDHEN and SYDVKM. Trimming stripped 6 bases from V and 0 bases from J, with 18 bases between. CDR3 size: 16 residues. In nucleotides, the CDR3 is TGTGCCAGCAGCCAACCGAGGACCGGCCACTCCTACGAGCAGTACTTC. It translates to CASSQPRTGHSYEQYF.

The chain employs TRBV6-5 and TRBJ1-3; D call uncertain. The CDR3 has 14 amino acids. The germline CDR1 and CDR2 sequences are MNHEY and SVGAGI. Between the trimmed V and J ends, which lost 6 bases and 1 base, there was a span of 10 bases. CDR3 in DNA: TGTGCCAGCAGCCGTGAAAAATCTGGAAACACCATATATTTT. Encoded protein: CASSREKSGNTIYF.

The chain uses TRBV4-1 and TRBJ1-5; possibly TRBD1 for D (5 bases). V lost 4 bases to trimming and J lost 0 bases, with 19 bases between them. The CDR3 has 18 amino acids. Per germline, CDR1 MGHRA and CDR2 YSYEKL. CDR3 loop: CASSPTGAVLYSNQPQHF. The CDR3 region has the DNA TGCGCCAGCAGCCCTACCGGGGCCGTTTTATATAGCAATCAGCCCCAGCATTTT.

Only one count was recorded for this clone. The J gene is TRBJ2-4, the V gene TRBV19, with 10 bases fitting TRBD1. V shed 5 bases, J shed 8 bases, and the junction held 18 bases outside the gene matches. CDR3 length equals 18 residues. Germline assignment: CDR1 LNHDA and CDR2 SQIVND (reference sequence). DNA of the CDR3: TGTGCCAGTAGTGGCCGACAGGGGGCGACAGGACTAGCTGACATTCAGTACTTC. This encodes CASSGRQGATGLADIQYF.